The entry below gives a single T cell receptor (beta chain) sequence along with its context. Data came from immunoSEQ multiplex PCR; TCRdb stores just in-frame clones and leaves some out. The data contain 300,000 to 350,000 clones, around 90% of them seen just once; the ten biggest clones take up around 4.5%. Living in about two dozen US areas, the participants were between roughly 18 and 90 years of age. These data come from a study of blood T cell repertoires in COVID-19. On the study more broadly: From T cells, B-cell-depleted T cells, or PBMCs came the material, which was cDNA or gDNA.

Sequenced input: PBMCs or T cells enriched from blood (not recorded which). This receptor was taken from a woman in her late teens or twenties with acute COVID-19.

This CDR3 reads CASSQDYGDTQYF. Written as DNA, the CDR3 is TGTGCCAGCAGCCAAGATTACGGGGATACGCAGTATTTT. This rearrangement joins TRBV4-2 to TRBJ2-3; no reliable D call. This CDR3 has 13 amino acids. The V end lost 0 bases, the J end lost 6 bases, and 7 bases lay between the germline ends. Germline assignment: CDR1 LGHNA and CDR2 YNFKEQ.